These 18 T cell receptor beta chains share one sample of origin, sequenced in a study of blood T cell repertoires in COVID-19. TCRdb's copy holds only in-frame clones and misses some; the assay was immunoSEQ multiplex PCR. This table has 200,000 to 300,000 clones, 80% to 90% appearing once. The sample taken for sequencing was peripheral blood. Receptors were obtained from a woman in her thirties or forties with acute or convalescent COVID-19.

The CDR3 reads CASSKLTGTSGNTIYF. CDR3 nucleotide sequence: TGTGCCAGCAGTAAGCTGACAGGGACCTCTGGAAACACCATATATTTT. V usage is TRBV6-6 and J usage is TRBJ1-3, with TRBD1 identical over 7 bases. V was pared by 5 bases and J by 0 bases, with 7 bases of the junction left unmatched. This CDR3 is built from 16 residues. The germline CDR1 and CDR2 sequences are MNHNY and SVGAGI (reference sequence).

This chain uses TRBV2 with TRBJ1-3; 9 bases match TRBD1. The CDR3 contains 15 residues. The junction had 1 base not matched to a gene; V was cut back by 1 base and J by 3 bases. Germline V gives CDR1 SNHLY, CDR2 FYNNEI. In DNA form, the CDR3 reads TGTGCCAGCAGTGAAGGACAGGGGGATGGAAACACCATATATTTT. Amino acids: CASSEGQGDGNTIYF.

The rearrangement joins TRBV11-2 to TRBJ2-5, with D possibly TRBD2 on 7 matching bases. The CDR3 has 16 amino acids. Trimming took off 0 bases at V and 1 base at J, with 12 bases between the two ends. Germline assignment: CDR1 SGHAT and CDR2 FQNNGV. The CDR3 DNA follows: TGTGCCAGCAGCTTAGAGGGGGGGGCGACCCAAGAGACCCAGTACTTC. Encoded protein: CASSLEGGATQETQYF.

This chain links TRBV5-1 with TRBJ2-1; D may be TRBD2 (6 bases). This CDR3 contains 13 residues. Germline V lookup: CDR1 SGHRS, CDR2 YFSETQ. V lost 4 bases, J lost 9 bases, and 14 bases lay in between. CDR3 sequence: CASSPGGDSEQFF. The CDR3 nucleotides are TGCGCCAGCAGCCCCGGGGGAGATAGTGAGCAGTTCTTC.

This clone was counted between two and nine times. The chain combines TRBV14 with TRBJ2-2; no definite D call. Germline assignment: CDR1 SGHDN and CDR2 FVKESK. This CDR3 is built from 15 residues. V was pared by 0 bases and J by 3 bases, with 8 bases between. The CDR3 region is CASSQDSYYTGELFF. As DNA, the CDR3 is TGTGCCAGCAGCCAAGATTCCTATTACACCGGGGAGCTGTTTTTT.

The J gene is TRBJ1-1, the V gene TRBV14; the match to TRBD1 covers 12 bases. The CDR3 runs to 16 residues. V gave up 2 bases and J gave up 7 bases; unmatched junction bases: 8. Germline CDR1 SGHDN, CDR2 FVKESK. In DNA, the CDR3 is TGTGCCAGCAGCCAATGGGACAGGGGGCTTGGGGATGAAGCTTTCTTT. This encodes CASSQWDRGLGDEAFF.

J is TRBJ2-4 and V is TRBV13; 9 nucleotides agree with TRBD2. This CDR3 is 14 amino acids long. The ends lost 1 base at V and 8 bases at J; junction bases unmatched: 3. CDR1 and CDR2 (germline): PRHDT, FYEKMQ (reference sequence). The CDR3: CASSLAAGGHIQYF. For the CDR3, the DNA is TGTGCCAGCAGCTTAGCAGCGGGGGGCCACATTCAGTACTTC. Drawing the rest from reference TRBV13 and TRBJ2-4, the complete variable domain is AAGVIQSPRHLIKEKRETATLKCYPIPRHDTVYWYQQGPGQDPQFLISFYEKMQSDKGSIPDRFSAQQFSDYHSELNMSSLELGDSALYFCASSLAAGGHIQYFGAGTRLSVL.

This clone was seen once. The chain is built from TRBV24-1 and TRBJ2-5; weak D call: TRBD2 (5 bases). CDR1 is KGHDR, CDR2 SFDVKD, per germline. Deletions cut 9 bases from V and 5 bases from J, with 18 bases between. The CDR3 totals 14 residues. DNA for the CDR3: TGTGCCACCGGGGAGAACTCCCGTGGGGAGACCCAGTACTTC. It yields the protein CATGENSRGETQYF.

The chain joins TRBV6-5 to TRBJ1-1; D ambiguous. The germline gives CDR1 MNHEY, CDR2 SVGAGI. This CDR3 region has 12 residues. The V gene lost 4 bases and the J gene lost 3 bases, with 6 bases spanning the gap. Here the CDR3 DNA reads TGTGCCAGCAGTTCCGCGCACACTGAAGCTTTCTTT. Its protein is CASSSAHTEAFF.

This chain links TRBV10-3 with TRBJ1-2; D not resolved. V gave up 8 bases and J gave up 3 bases, with 13 bases separating them. Germline V lookup: CDR1 ENHRY, CDR2 SYGVKD. The CDR3 is 13 amino acids. The CDR3 DNA follows: TGTGCCATCTCCCCCGGGGAGGACTATGGCTACACCTTC. It translates to CAISPGEDYGYTF.

In DNA form, the CDR3 reads TGTGCCAGCAGCGTAGGGGCCCTAGCGGGGGTTTTTAGGGAGACCCAGTACTTC. Translation: CASSVGALAGVFRETQYF. The chain employs TRBV9 and TRBJ2-5; 10 nucleotides match TRBD2. Germline-derived CDR1 and CDR2 are SGDLS and YYNGEE. The CDR3 consists of 18 residues. After removal of 0 bases from V and 5 bases from J, the junction contained 13 bases not matched to a gene.

The chain uses TRBV24-1 and TRBJ2-1; D possibly corresponds to TRBD1 (5 bases). CDR1 and CDR2 (germline): KGHDR, SFDVKD. The V end lost 3 bases, the J end lost 8 bases, and 7 bases lay between the germline ends. The CDR3 length is 12 residues. In nucleotides, the CDR3 is TGTGCCACCAGTGATCGGACATATGAGCAGTTCTTC. Translation gives CATSDRTYEQFF.

The rearrangement links TRBV20-1 to TRBJ2-5, with D possibly being TRBD2 (6 bases). The V gene's germline CDR1 is DFQATT and CDR2 SNEGSKA (reference sequence). CDR3 length equals 16 residues. V was shortened by 3 bases and J by 5 bases, with 22 bases between the two germline ends. In DNA form, the CDR3 reads TGCAGTGCTAGTTTACGCTTCTCAGCGGGCAAGGAGACCCAGTACTTC. Amino acids: CSASLRFSAGKETQYF.

There are a few counts of this clone. The chain is built from TRBV5-4 and TRBJ1-6; D possibly corresponds to TRBD1 (5 bases). In germline, CDR1 is SGHNT, CDR2 YYREEE (reference sequence). The CDR3 is 17 residues long. The V end lost 4 bases, the J end lost 3 bases, and 17 bases lay between the germline ends. The DNA of the CDR3 is TGTGCCAGCAGCCTCAACAATCGACAGAGCTATAATTCACCCCTCCACTTT. Translated, it gives CASSLNNRQSYNSPLHF.

This clone was seen once. The genes are TRBV10-3 and TRBJ2-5; TRBD2 agrees at 8 bases. Germline V gene lookup returns CDR1 ENHRY and CDR2 SYGVKD. J lost 5 bases, V lost 2 bases, and 7 bases had no gene match. The CDR3 is made up of 15 amino acids. The CDR3 nucleotides are TGTGCCATCAGTGAGAGGCGGGGGGCGGGGGAGACCCAGTACTTC. Translating it yields CAISERRGAGETQYF.

The CDR3 loop reads CASSPGFLYGYTF. CDR3 nucleotide sequence: TGTGCCAGTAGCCCGGGGTTCCTCTATGGCTACACCTTC. The V call is TRBV19, the J call TRBJ1-2; D not certain. From germline, CDR1 is LNHDA and CDR2 SQIVND (reference sequence). The V and J ends lost 6 bases and 4 bases respectively, with 12 bases between them. The CDR3 is made up of 13 amino acids.

The CDR3 sequence is CASSSLGSGGAGDTQYF. The CDR3 region has the DNA TGCGCCAGCAGCTCCCTGGGCAGCGGGGGGGCTGGAGATACGCAGTATTTT. The chain uses TRBV5-1 and TRBJ2-3, with TRBD2 identical over 10 bases. Germline V gene sequence: CDR1 SGHRS, CDR2 YFSETQ. Trimming took 3 bases from V and 5 from J; bases not matched to a gene: 12. CDR3 length: 17 amino acids.

V and J are TRBV5-1 and TRBJ2-5; 8 positions agree with TRBD2. CDR3 size: 16 residues. The J segment lost 4 bases and the V segment lost 5 bases, leaving 13 bases of the junction unmatched. Germline V gene sequence: CDR1 SGHRS, CDR2 YFSETQ. CDR3 nucleotides: TGCGCCAGCAGACCCCCCGGGGGGGTGTCCCGAGAGACCCAGTACTTC. Its translation: CASRPPGGVSRETQYF.